Each of the 30 T cell receptor beta chains below was sequenced from the same sample in a study of monozygotic twins with cystic fibrosis. Sequencing used immunoSEQ multiplex PCR; TCRdb keeps in-frame clones, though not all of them. The table lists 25,000 to 35,000 clones, around 81% of them singletons. The sequenced sample was blood. The receptors stem from a girl aged 2 to 9 with cystic fibrosis.

The chain combines TRBV4-2 with TRBJ2-7, with TRBD2 identical over 11 bases. CDR3 length: 16 amino acids. Germline CDR1 reads LGHNA; CDR2 reads YNFKEQ. Trimming at V came to 3 bases and at J to 3 bases, leaving 7 bases not matched to a gene. The CDR3 DNA reads TGTGCCAGCAGCCAGCTCGGGACTAGCGGACACTACGAGCAGTACTTC. Its protein product is CASSQLGTSGHYEQYF.

CDR3 sequence (DNA): TGCGCCAGCAGCCAAAAACAGGGGTTGTTGTACTTC. This encodes CASSQKQGLLYF. V usage is TRBV4-1 and J usage is TRBJ2-7, with 7 bases identical to TRBD1. CDR1 is MGHRA and CDR2 is YSYEKL in the germline V gene. After removal of 2 bases from V and 12 bases from J, the junction contained 7 bases not matched to a gene. This CDR3 has 12 residues.

J is TRBJ2-2 and V is TRBV11-2; 10 positions agree with TRBD2. CDR1 and CDR2 from the germline V gene are SGHAT and FQNNGV. The V segment lost 6 bases and the J segment 6 bases; nucleotides outside the gene matches: 10. CDR3 length: 16 amino acids. The CDR3: CASRKLTSGIPGELFF. CDR3 nucleotide sequence: TGTGCCAGCAGGAAACTCACTAGCGGGATACCCGGGGAGCTGTTTTTT.

This clone was seen only a few times. The genes are TRBV29-1 and TRBJ1-1, with 10 bases lining up with TRBD1. J was trimmed by 6 bases and V by 7 bases; bases with no gene match: 8. The CDR3 spans 13 residues. Germline V gives CDR1 SQVTM, CDR2 ANQGSEA. The CDR3 region is CSATGQGVAEAFF. CDR3 coding DNA: TGCAGCGCCACCGGACAGGGGGTGGCTGAAGCTTTCTTT.

The V call is TRBV4-1, the J call TRBJ2-2; D is uncertain. The germline gives CDR1 MGHRA, CDR2 YSYEKL. Deletions cut 2 bases from V and 6 bases from J, with 13 bases between. CDR3 length: 15 residues. CDR3 sequence (DNA): TGCGCCAGCAGCCAATATGGGGAAGAGGCCGGGGAGCTGTTTTTT. This sequence encodes CASSQYGEEAGELFF.

J is TRBJ2-7 and V is TRBV6-1; D is uncertain. CDR1 and CDR2 from the germline V gene are MNHNS and SASEGT. Between the trimmed V and J ends, which lost 8 bases and 1 base, there was a span of 9 bases. This CDR3 contains 12 residues. For the CDR3, the DNA is TGTGCCAGCTTCGGACGGTCCTACGAGCAGTACTTC. This sequence encodes CASFGRSYEQYF.

The chain couples TRBV6-4 to TRBJ2-1; D tentatively fits TRBD1 or TRBD2 (5 bases each). The CDR3 extends over 15 amino acids. Between the trimmed V and J ends, which lost 6 bases and 6 bases, there was a span of 18 bases. The V gene's germline CDR1 is MRHNA and CDR2 SNTAGT. The CDR3 spells CASSTEGTGRNEQFF. The CDR3 coding sequence is TGTGCCAGCAGCACCGAAGGGACCGGCCGCAATGAGCAGTTCTTC.

The J gene is TRBJ1-1, the V gene TRBV9; 9 bases agree with TRBD1. This CDR3 region has 14 residues. Unmatched junction bases numbered 6, after V lost 3 bases and J lost 6 bases. Germline V lookup: CDR1 SGDLS, CDR2 YYNGEE. CDR3 nucleotide sequence: TGTGCCAGCAGCGGGAGGGGGACAGGGTCTGAAGCTTTCTTT. It codes for CASSGRGTGSEAFF.

CDR3 region: CASSQQERAEAFF. The CDR3, as DNA: TGTGCCAGCAGCCAACAGGAGCGCGCTGAAGCTTTCTTT. The V and J genes are TRBV4-2 and TRBJ1-1; unclear D gene. The ends were cut back, 2 bases at V and 6 bases at J, with 10 bases in the middle. The CDR3 is made up of 13 amino acids. CDR1 is LGHNA and CDR2 is YNFKEQ in the germline V gene.

The chain combines TRBV5-1 with TRBJ1-4, with a tentative D call TRBD1 (5 bases). This CDR3 spans 15 amino acids. V dropped 3 bases and J dropped 8 bases, with 17 bases sitting between them. Germline CDR1 is SGHRS and CDR2 is YFSETQ. The CDR3 reads CASSSGLRAWEKLFF. The CDR3 DNA reads as TGCGCCAGCAGCTCGGGGCTACGGGCTTGGGAAAAACTGTTTTTT. The full variable domain, completed using reference TRBV5-1 and TRBJ1-4, is KAGVTQTPRYLIKTRGQQVTLSCSPISGHRSVSWYQQTPGQGLQFLFEYFSETQRNKGNFPGRFSGRQFSNSRSEMNVSTLELGDSALYLCASSSGLRAWEKLFFGSGTQLSVL.

The chain links TRBV18 to TRBJ2-1; 9 bases map to TRBD2. The V gene end was trimmed by 0 bases and the J gene end by 5 bases; junction bases not matched to a gene: 5. Germline V gene data show CDR1 as KGHSH and CDR2 as LQKENI. CDR3 length: 16 residues. CDR3 bases: TGTGCCAGCTCACCACCGACTAGCGGAGGGAACAATGAGCAGTTCTTC. As protein: CASSPPTSGGNNEQFF.

The V and J genes are TRBV5-1 and TRBJ2-5; D is unclear. Germline-derived CDR1 and CDR2 are SGHRS and YFSETQ. Trimming cost V 2 bases and J 2 bases, with 7 bases left between them. CDR3 length: 13 residues. CDR3 sequence reads: CASSFRIQETQYF. The CDR3 nucleotides are TGCGCCAGCAGCTTTAGAATACAAGAGACCCAGTACTTC.

This clone was seen just once. This rearrangement joins TRBV5-1 to TRBJ1-4; TRBD1 might be the D (6 bases). This CDR3 spans 15 amino acids. Germline V gene data show CDR1 as SGHRS and CDR2 as YFSETQ. V lost 3 bases to trimming and J lost 3 bases, with 12 bases between them. This CDR3 is CASSSQGSANEKLFF. CDR3 DNA: TGCGCCAGCAGCTCACAGGGTTCAGCTAATGAAAAACTGTTTTTT.

The chain employs TRBV9 and TRBJ2-4, with D tentatively TRBD1 (5 bases). Trimming shortened V by 2 bases and J by 1 base, and 13 bases separated the two germline ends. The CDR3 length is 16 residues. Germline lookup yields CDR1 SGDLS and CDR2 YYNGEE. The CDR3 bases are TGTGCCAGCAGCGTTGCCAGGGAAGGTGCCAAAAACATTCAGTACTTC. Translated, it gives CASSVAREGAKNIQYF.

The gene calls are TRBV19 and TRBJ1-1; D is unresolved. This CDR3 is 12 amino acids long. The V and J ends lost 7 bases and 3 bases respectively, with 9 bases between them. CDR1 is LNHDA and CDR2 is SQIVND in the germline V gene (reference sequence). CDR3 sequence (DNA): TGTGCCAGTATTGGAGGTCACACTGAAGCTTTCTTT. Protein: CASIGGHTEAFF. Filled out from reference TRBV19 and TRBJ1-1, the complete variable domain reads DGGITQSPKYLFRKEGQNVTLSCEQNLNHDAMYWYRQDPGQGLRLIYYSQIVNDFQKGDIAEGYSVSREKKESFPLTVTSAQKNPTAFYLCASIGGHTEAFFGQGTRLTVV.

This chain links TRBV6-1 with TRBJ2-7; D possibly corresponds to TRBD1 (6 bases). Germline CDR1 reads MNHNS; CDR2 reads SASEGT. V was clipped by 2 bases and J by 0 bases, with 14 bases between them. The CDR3 has 16 amino acids. For the CDR3, the DNA is TGTGCCAGCAGTGAATCGGGACACCTAAGCTCCTACGAGCAGTACTTC. Amino acid sequence: CASSESGHLSSYEQYF.

The chain combines TRBV5-1 with TRBJ2-1, with 7 bases that match TRBD2. The J segment lost 6 bases and the V segment lost 4 bases, leaving 1 base of the junction unmatched. The CDR3 spans 12 residues. Germline V lookup: CDR1 SGHRS, CDR2 YFSETQ. The CDR3 DNA follows: TGCGCCAGCAGCCCTAGCGGCAATGAGCAGTTCTTC. It is translated as CASSPSGNEQFF.

This clone was found once. V usage is TRBV28 and J usage is TRBJ2-7; D unclear. Germline assignment: CDR1 MDHEN and CDR2 SYDVKM. V shed 5 bases and J shed 6 bases, with 14 bases lying between them. The CDR3 spans 13 residues. This CDR3 reads CASSPIWPREQYF. Written as DNA, the CDR3 is TGTGCCAGCAGTCCCATCTGGCCGCGCGAGCAGTACTTC.

The table lists this clone with a count of one. This rearrangement joins TRBV2 to TRBJ2-2, with 12 positions matching TRBD2. J lost 6 bases, V lost 6 bases, and 5 bases had no gene match. The V gene's germline CDR1 is SNHLY and CDR2 FYNNEI. The CDR3 contains 15 residues. In DNA form, the CDR3 reads TGTGCCAGCAGCGCTAGCGGGAGGGCCCCCGGGGAGCTGTTTTTT. Translating it yields CASSASGRAPGELFF. Full variable domain (outside the CDR3, taken from reference TRBV2 and TRBJ2-2): EPEVTQTPSHQVTQMGQEVILRCVPISNHLYFYWYRQILGQKVEFLVSFYNNEISEKSEIFDDQFSVERPDGSNFTLKIRSTKLEDSAMYFCASSASGRAPGELFFGEGSRLTVL.

The rearrangement uses TRBV29-1 and TRBJ1-2, with D uncertain. V shed 0 bases and J shed 7 bases, with 15 bases lying between them. CDR1 is SQVTM, CDR2 ANQGSEA, per germline. This CDR3 has 14 amino acids. The CDR3 bases are TGCAGCGTTGAAGATGTACAGCGTCGGTCTGGCTACACCTTC. Translation gives CSVEDVQRRSGYTF. The full variable domain, completed using reference TRBV29-1 and TRBJ1-2, is SAVISQKPSRDICQRGTSLTIQCQVDSQVTMMFWYRQQPGQSLTLIATANQGSEATYESGFVIDKFPISRPNLTFSTLTVSNMSPEDSSIYLCSVEDVQRRSGYTFGSGTRLTVV.

This clone was picked up a small number of times. V gene TRBV6-1 combines with J gene TRBJ1-1; D might be TRBD1 (6 bases). V was clipped by 2 bases and J by 4 bases, with 14 bases between them. The CDR3 runs 15 residues. Per the germline V gene, CDR1 is MNHNS and CDR2 is SASEGT. The CDR3 region is CASSETRGSGTEAFF. The CDR3, as DNA: TGTGCCAGCAGTGAAACAAGGGGGAGCGGCACTGAAGCTTTCTTT.

This clone has just a few counts. The chain recombines TRBV29-1 with TRBJ1-2, with D possibly TRBD1 on 6 matching bases. The CDR3 length is 11 residues. The germline V gene has CDR1 SQVTM and CDR2 ANQGSEA. The V gene lost 7 bases and the J gene lost 4 bases, with 10 bases spanning the gap. The CDR3 DNA is TGCAGCGACCAGGGGTCCTATGGCTACACCTTC. Amino acids: CSDQGSYGYTF.

This chain joins TRBV7-9 and TRBJ2-1; 7 positions agree with TRBD1. Germline V CDR1 and CDR2: SEHNR, FQNEAQ (reference sequence). The length of the CDR3 is 14 residues. With V trimmed by 1 base and J by 15 bases, 12 bases remained unmatched. CDR3 loop: CASSLGPPSQGVFF. Here the CDR3 DNA reads TGTGCCAGCAGCTTAGGGCCCCCGAGCCAGGGGGTGTTCTTC.

The V gene is TRBV9, the J gene TRBJ2-5, with a weak D call TRBD2 (6 bases). The ends were cut back, 3 bases at V and 5 bases at J, with 17 bases in the middle. This CDR3 contains 15 residues. Germline CDR1 SGDLS, CDR2 YYNGEE. In DNA form, the CDR3 reads TGTGCCAGCAGCGACTTTCGCAGGGCGGGGGAGACCCAGTACTTC. Protein sequence: CASSDFRRAGETQYF.

This chain connects TRBV4-1 to TRBJ2-1; a weak D match, TRBD2 (5 bases). This CDR3 region has 15 residues. The germline V gene encodes CDR1 MGHRA and CDR2 YSYEKL. Deletions cut 1 base from V and 0 bases from J, with 7 bases between. CDR3 coding DNA: TGCGCCAGCAGCCAAGGAGGGAGCTCCTACAATGAGCAGTTCTTC. This gives the protein CASSQGGSSYNEQFF.

The chain recombines TRBV9 with TRBJ2-7; a weak D match, TRBD2 (5 bases). The germline gives CDR1 SGDLS, CDR2 YYNGEE. With 0 bases removed from V and 3 bases from J, the gap between germline ends came to 13 bases. The CDR3 runs to 15 residues. CDR3 in amino acids: CASSVAASLNYEQYF. CDR3 coding DNA: TGTGCCAGCAGCGTAGCGGCTAGCCTAAACTACGAGCAGTACTTC.

This clone was counted only a few times. The chain recombines TRBV28 with TRBJ2-7, with D perhaps TRBD2 (6 bases). Trimming removed 6 bases from V and 4 bases from J, with 7 bases in between. The CDR3 is 11 residues long. Looked up from germline, CDR1 is MDHEN and CDR2 is SYDVKM. The CDR3 region is CASRGGYEQYF. CDR3 coding DNA: TGTGCCAGCAGGGGGGGTTACGAGCAGTACTTC.

The chain has TRBV13 and TRBJ1-1; D is unclear. This CDR3 comprises 12 residues. Germline CDR1 and CDR2: PRHDT and FYEKMQ (reference sequence). The V and J ends lost 0 bases and 8 bases respectively, with 7 bases between them. Written as DNA, the CDR3 is TGTGCCAGCAGCTTAGGACGGATAGAAGCTTTCTTT. It specifies CASSLGRIEAFF.

The chain couples TRBV5-1 to TRBJ1-4; 7 positions agree with TRBD1. The CDR3 is 14 amino acids. Germline V gene sequence: CDR1 SGHRS, CDR2 YFSETQ. The J segment lost 8 bases and the V segment lost 4 bases, leaving 8 bases of the junction unmatched. Here the CDR3 DNA reads TGCGCCAGCAGCCCTTCGGGACAGAACGAAAAACTGTTTTTT. Translating it yields CASSPSGQNEKLFF.

The chain is built from TRBV10-1 and TRBJ2-7, with D unresolved. V lost 3 bases to trimming and J lost 3 bases, with 6 bases between them. Germline V gene lookup returns CDR1 WNHNN and CDR2 SYGVQD (reference sequence). The CDR3 runs 12 residues. CDR3 nucleotides: TGCGCCAGCAGTGAAGGGAACTACGAGCAGTACTTC. Translation gives CASSEGNYEQYF.